Shown below are 30 T cell receptor beta chains from a single sample sequenced in a study of graft-versus-host responses after intestinal transplantation. TCRdb's table, derived via immunoSEQ multiplex PCR, lists solely in-frame clones and lacks some. The sample has more than 20,000 clones, approximately 87% seen once. The sequencing used PBMCs, collected approximately four weeks after intestinal transplant. All receptors derive from a human patient who received an intestinal transplant, so some T cells may come from the graft donor.

The J gene is TRBJ2-5, the V gene TRBV6-1; no reliable D call. The V end was cut by 2 bases, the J end by 0 bases, with 4 bases between. The CDR3 sequence is 13 residues long. Germline CDR1 reads MNHNS; CDR2 reads SASEGT. This chain's CDR3 is CASSEQDQETQYF. The CDR3 bases are TGTGCCAGCAGTGAACAGGACCAAGAGACCCAGTACTTC.

This sequence joins TRBV5-4 and TRBJ2-7, with 9 bases fitting TRBD2. The CDR3 is 16 residues long. From germline, CDR1 is SGHNT and CDR2 YYREEE (reference sequence). J was trimmed by 4 bases and V by 2 bases; bases with no gene match: 10. The CDR3 loop reads CASSLGSGGLLYEQYF. In DNA form, the CDR3 reads TGTGCCAGCAGCTTAGGAAGCGGGGGGCTCCTTTACGAGCAGTACTTC.

CDR3 in amino acids: CASSATSSTDTQYF. CDR3 nucleotides: TGTGCCAGCAGTGCCACTAGCAGCACAGATACGCAGTATTTT. This sequence joins TRBV28 and TRBJ2-3; tentatively, D is TRBD2 (6 bases). Trimming pared 5 bases from V and 0 bases from J, leaving 9 bases between. The CDR3 extends over 14 amino acids. Germline values: CDR1 MDHEN, CDR2 SYDVKM.

The chain links TRBV19 to TRBJ2-1; tentatively, D is TRBD2 (5 bases). Germline CDR1 and CDR2: LNHDA and SQIVND (reference sequence). V lost 4 bases, J lost 1 base, and 14 bases lay in between. This CDR3 has 16 residues. The CDR3 region has the DNA TGTGCCAGTAGTACCCTGGAGGTGGGTTCCTACAATGAGCAGTTCTTC. Translation: CASSTLEVGSYNEQFF.

V gene TRBV19 combines with J gene TRBJ1-2, with D hard to call. Looked up from germline, CDR1 is LNHDA and CDR2 is SQIVND (reference sequence). V lost 4 bases and J 6 bases, leaving 9 bases between the germline ends. The CDR3 loop spans 12 amino acids. CDR3 loop: CASSNRADGYTF. CDR3 bases: TGTGCCAGTAGTAATCGGGCTGATGGCTACACCTTC.

The chain joins TRBV20-1 to TRBJ2-3, with D possibly matching TRBD2 (6 bases). Germline V lookup: CDR1 DFQATT, CDR2 SNEGSKA (reference sequence). The CDR3 sequence is 11 residues long. The V end lost 8 bases, the J end lost 7 bases, and 13 bases lay between the germline ends. The CDR3 sequence: CSPRLDNTQYF. The CDR3 nucleotides are TGCAGTCCCAGACTAGACAATACGCAGTATTTT.

The chain links TRBV19 to TRBJ2-7; D not certain. This CDR3 has 12 amino acids. Germline lookup yields CDR1 LNHDA and CDR2 SQIVND (reference sequence). Trimming took off 4 bases at V and 1 base at J, with 5 bases between the two ends. The CDR3 bases are TGTGCCAGTAGTACCGCGTCCTACGAGCAGTACTTC. Its protein is CASSTASYEQYF.

V and J are TRBV27 and TRBJ1-2; TRBD1 matches at 10 bases. This CDR3 is built from 16 residues. CDR1 is MNHEY and CDR2 is SMNVEV in the germline V gene (reference sequence). V shed 0 bases and J 2 bases; nucleotides not matched to a gene: 3. The CDR3 here is CASSLSGQGGNYGYTF. Here the CDR3 DNA reads TGTGCCAGCAGTTTATCAGGACAGGGGGGAAACTATGGCTACACCTTC.

The CDR3 nucleotides read TGTGCCAGCAGCAAGGAGGGAAACTATGGCTACACCTTC. Amino acid sequence: CASSKEGNYGYTF. V usage is TRBV7-9 and J usage is TRBJ1-2; D remains unclear. Germline V gene data show CDR1 as SEHNR and CDR2 as FQNEAQ (reference sequence). V shed 5 bases and J shed 2 bases, with 9 bases lying between them. The CDR3 runs 13 residues. Filled out from reference TRBV7-9 and TRBJ1-2, the complete variable domain reads DTGVSQNPRHKITKRGQNVTFRCDPISEHNRLYWYRQTLGQGPEFLTYFQNEAQLEKSRLLSDRFSAERPKGSFSTLEIQRTEQGDSAMYLCASSKEGNYGYTFGSGTRLTVV.

Here the CDR3 DNA reads TGTGCCAGCAGCTTGGAACCCGCTACAGGGCCCAATAATGAAAAACTGTTTTTT. Amino acid sequence: CASSLEPATGPNNEKLFF. V and J are TRBV5-5 and TRBJ1-4, with a weak D call TRBD1 (6 bases). The CDR3 has 18 amino acids. Trimming shortened V by 0 bases and J by 4 bases, and 19 bases separated the two germline ends. Germline V gives CDR1 SGHKS, CDR2 YYEKEE (reference sequence).

The rearrangement joins TRBV5-4 to TRBJ2-3; D gene unclear. V dropped 0 bases and J dropped 1 base, with 6 bases sitting between them. CDR3 size: 14 residues. Germline V gene data show CDR1 as SGHNT and CDR2 as YYREEE (reference sequence). The CDR3 region has the DNA TGTGCCAGCAGCTTGGTCGGCCGCACAGATACGCAGTATTTT. Translated: CASSLVGRTDTQYF.

V and J are TRBV10-3 and TRBJ2-3, with 11 bases lining up with TRBD2. This CDR3 contains 17 residues. V was clipped by 0 bases and J by 4 bases; unmatched bases: 6. Germline CDR1 and CDR2: ENHRY and SYGVKD. The CDR3 loop is CAISESSIAGGADTQYF. CDR3 nucleotide sequence: TGTGCCATCAGTGAGTCCTCGATAGCGGGGGGGGCAGATACGCAGTATTTT.

V and J are TRBV28 and TRBJ1-1; tentative D call: TRBD1 (6 bases). Per the germline V gene, CDR1 is MDHEN and CDR2 is SYDVKM. The V and J ends lost 8 bases and 6 bases respectively, with 16 bases between them. The CDR3 is made up of 13 amino acids. The CDR3 sequence is CASAPTGIAEAFF. In DNA form, the CDR3 reads TGTGCCAGCGCCCCTACAGGGATCGCTGAAGCTTTCTTT.

This clone was observed a handful of times. V gene TRBV4-1 combines with J gene TRBJ2-7; 12 bases map to TRBD2. Germline V gene data show CDR1 as MGHRA and CDR2 as YSYEKL. The CDR3 length is 15 residues. The trim removed 6 bases at V and 1 base at J, leaving 4 bases unmatched. The CDR3 region has the DNA TGCGCCAGCAGTACCACTAGCGGGGGGTCCTACGAGCAGTACTTC. Encoded protein: CASSTTSGGSYEQYF.

This chain links TRBV10-3 with TRBJ2-5; unclear D gene. The CDR3 is 12 residues long. Trimming took off 4 bases at V and 3 bases at J, with 6 bases between the two ends. Looked up from germline, CDR1 is ENHRY and CDR2 is SYGVKD. The CDR3: CAISGYEETQYF. The CDR3 coding sequence is TGTGCCATCAGTGGATATGAAGAGACCCAGTACTTC.

V and J are TRBV5-1 and TRBJ1-1; tentatively, D is TRBD1 (5 bases). Trimming shortened V by 0 bases and J by 6 bases, and 15 bases separated the two germline ends. CDR3 length: 15 residues. The germline CDR1 and CDR2 sequences are SGHRS and YFSETQ. The CDR3, as DNA: TGCGCCAGCAGCTTGGAGGCAGGGCCTAACGCTGAAGCTTTCTTT. It encodes CASSLEAGPNAEAFF.

This clone was found a few times. The chain recombines TRBV12-5 with TRBJ2-3; 9 nucleotides match TRBD2. The CDR3 loop spans 14 amino acids. V dropped 7 bases and J dropped 2; count of bases not matched to a gene: 4. Looked up from germline, CDR1 is LGHNT and CDR2 is FRNRAP. The CDR3 coding sequence is TGTGCTAGTGCGGGCGGGGGGGTCACAGATACGCAGTATTTT. Protein sequence: CASAGGGVTDTQYF.

The chain couples TRBV5-1 to TRBJ1-5; 9 bases fit TRBD1. CDR3 length equals 16 residues. V lost 5 bases to trimming and J lost 6 bases; unmatched junction nucleotides: 12. Per germline, CDR1 SGHRS and CDR2 YFSETQ. In nucleotides, the CDR3 is TGCGCCAGCAGTCGGTCCCGGGACAGGGCAACTCAGCCCCAGCATTTT. Amino acid sequence: CASSRSRDRATQPQHF.

The gene calls are TRBV5-1 and TRBJ2-1; 11 bases fit TRBD2. Losses at the gene ends were 1 base for V and 0 bases for J; bases not matched to a gene: 0. CDR1 is SGHRS and CDR2 is YFSETQ in the germline V gene. This CDR3 is built from 16 residues. CDR3 in DNA: TGCGCCAGCAGCTTGACTAGCGGGAGCTCCTACAATGAGCAGTTCTTC. Its translation: CASSLTSGSSYNEQFF.

The chain employs TRBV6-5 and TRBJ2-3, with 7 bases that match TRBD2. CDR3 length: 16 residues. V shed 0 bases, J shed 2 bases, and the junction held 5 bases outside the gene matches. Germline lookup yields CDR1 MNHEY and CDR2 SVGAGI. In DNA form, the CDR3 reads TGTGCCAGCAGTTACTCTAGCGGGCGCCCCACAGATACGCAGTATTTT. This encodes CASSYSSGRPTDTQYF.

The chain's CDR3 is CASSLGVDGTANTEAFF. The CDR3 DNA reads as TGTGCCAGCAGCTTAGGGGTAGATGGGACGGCGAACACTGAAGCTTTCTTT. This chain links TRBV7-9 with TRBJ1-1; D might be TRBD1 (5 bases). Trimming shortened V by 1 base and J by 1 base, and 16 bases separated the two germline ends. CDR3 length equals 17 residues. CDR1 SEHNR and CDR2 FQNEAQ come from the germline V gene (reference sequence).

The chain uses TRBV5-1 and TRBJ1-3; D gene unclear. Trimming took off 0 bases at V and 2 bases at J, with 6 bases between the two ends. The CDR3 is 14 residues long. Per the germline V gene, CDR1 is SGHRS and CDR2 is YFSETQ. This CDR3 is CASSLGGAGNTIYF. The CDR3 bases are TGCGCCAGCAGCTTGGGGGGTGCTGGAAACACCATATATTTT.

V usage is TRBV15 and J usage is TRBJ2-7, with TRBD1 matching over 8 bases. This CDR3 region has 14 residues. Germline V gene data show CDR1 as LNHNV and CDR2 as YYDKDF (reference sequence). Trimming at V came to 0 bases and at J to 3 bases, leaving 1 base not matched to a gene. The CDR3 bases are TGTGCCACCAGCAGAGAAGGGACAGGCTACGAGCAGTACTTC. Its protein product is CATSREGTGYEQYF.

The chain combines TRBV27 with TRBJ1-1; tentative D call: TRBD1 (6 bases). With 6 bases removed from V and 0 bases from J, the gap between germline ends came to 14 bases. The CDR3 is 15 residues long. Germline lookup yields CDR1 MNHEY and CDR2 SMNVEV (reference sequence). CDR3 nucleotide sequence: TGTGCCAGCAGCGCCGGGACACAAGTGAACACTGAAGCTTTCTTT. It specifies CASSAGTQVNTEAFF.

The chain links TRBV7-9 to TRBJ2-5; D not certain. CDR1 and CDR2 from the germline V gene are SEHNR and FQNEAQ (reference sequence). The CDR3 contains 15 residues. V lost 3 bases and J 2 bases, leaving 13 bases between the germline ends. CDR3 nucleotides: TGTGCCAGCAGCTTGGCGCGCCTTGCACAAGAGACCCAGTACTTC. Translation: CASSLARLAQETQYF.

The chain carries TRBV28 and TRBJ1-5; 8 positions agree with TRBD1. The CDR3 consists of 14 residues. Germline CDR1 and CDR2: MDHEN and SYDVKM. V gave up 6 bases and J gave up 3 bases; unmatched junction bases: 4. The CDR3 loop is CASRTGVSNQPQHF. The DNA of the CDR3 is TGTGCCAGCAGGACAGGGGTTTCCAATCAGCCCCAGCATTTT.

V is TRBV2 and J is TRBJ2-6, with D perhaps matching TRBD1 or TRBD2 (5 bases each). The germline V gene has CDR1 SNHLY and CDR2 FYNNEI. The CDR3 runs 15 residues. Trimming stripped 2 bases from V and 2 bases from J, with 7 bases between. The CDR3 reads CASSERGAGANVLTF. CDR3 coding DNA: TGTGCCAGCAGTGAAAGAGGGGCTGGGGCCAACGTCCTGACTTTC.

This sequence joins TRBV18 and TRBJ1-1, with a possible D match to TRBD1 (6 bases). Trimming left V 3 bases short and J 4 bases short, with 6 bases between. This CDR3 is 12 amino acids long. The V gene's germline CDR1 is KGHSH and CDR2 LQKENI. The CDR3 sequence is CASSPGATEAFF. CDR3 bases: TGTGCCAGCTCACCGGGGGCCACTGAAGCTTTCTTT. Full variable domain (remainder filled in from reference TRBV18 and TRBJ1-1): NAGVMQNPRHLVRRRGQEARLRCSPMKGHSHVYWYRQLPEEGLKFMVYLQKENIIDESGMPKERFSAEFPKEGPSILRIQQVVRGDSAAYFCASSPGATEAFFGQGTRLTVV.

The chain recombines TRBV10-1 with TRBJ2-2; 10 bases match TRBD2. V was pared by 6 bases and J by 3 bases, with 1 base of the junction left unmatched. The CDR3 is 14 residues long. Germline assignment: CDR1 WNHNN and CDR2 SYGVQD (reference sequence). CDR3 protein: CASRSGRDTGELFF. The CDR3 DNA sequence: TGCGCCAGCAGGAGCGGGAGGGACACCGGGGAGCTGTTTTTT.

This rearrangement joins TRBV27 to TRBJ2-3, with 10 nucleotides matching TRBD2. The CDR3 loop spans 18 amino acids. With V trimmed by 3 bases and J by 6 bases, 15 bases remained unmatched. Germline loops: CDR1 MNHEY, CDR2 SMNVEV (reference sequence). The CDR3 reads CASSLSPSGLAGEDTQYF. The CDR3 DNA follows: TGTGCCAGCAGTTTGTCCCCATCTGGCCTAGCGGGAGAGGATACGCAGTATTTT.